The next 32 T cell receptor beta chains were all read from a single sample in a study of technical replicates of blood from several donors (TCRdb year 2017). The protocol used for the library was the immunoSEQ multiplex PCR assay. The table was pulled from immuneACCESS by TCRdb, which kept in-frame rearrangements only. Such tables lose some clones; where checked, under half of the loss comes from unresolved V genes, and the rest has no known cause. This sample lists 75,000 to 95,000 clones; 85% to 95% were detected once. The top ten clones comprise more than 0.25% of the sample. The source material was T cells isolated from PBMCs. Receptors were obtained from a human donor in good health.

The chain carries TRBV4-1 and TRBJ2-7; 8 bases are shared with TRBD2. V dropped 5 bases and J dropped 3; count of bases not matched to a gene: 15. Per the germline V gene, CDR1 is MGHRA and CDR2 is YSYEKL. CDR3 length: 17 residues. The CDR3 DNA reads TGCGCCAGCAGCTTAAAGGACTCGACTAGCGCTTACTACGAGCAGTACTTC. Amino acid sequence: CASSLKDSTSAYYEQYF.

The chain recombines TRBV29-1 with TRBJ2-1; TRBD2 matches at 14 bases. V trimming: 4 bases; J trimming: 6 bases; junction bases outside the gene matches: 2. The CDR3 extends over 14 amino acids. Germline values: CDR1 SQVTM, CDR2 ANQGSEA. The CDR3 sequence is CSVGTSGGFNEQFF. CDR3 coding DNA: TGCAGCGTTGGGACTAGCGGGGGGTTCAATGAGCAGTTCTTC.

The rearrangement uses TRBV5-4 and TRBJ2-7, with D maybe TRBD2 (6 bases). Trimming took 0 bases from V and 6 from J, leaving 7 bases between them. Germline V gene sequence: CDR1 SGHNT, CDR2 YYREEE (reference sequence). This CDR3 is built from 12 residues. The DNA of the CDR3 is TGTGCCAGCAGCTTGGACGGGAGCGAGCAGTACTTC. Its protein product is CASSLDGSEQYF.

The chain uses TRBV28 and TRBJ2-1, with D perhaps TRBD1 (6 bases). Germline CDR1 is MDHEN and CDR2 is SYDVKM. The CDR3 is 15 residues long. Trimming cost V 6 bases and J 1 base, with 13 bases left between them. DNA for the CDR3: TGTGCCAGCAGGGTAGGGGGAAGATCCTACAATGAGCAGTTCTTC. Translating gives CASRVGGRSYNEQFF. Variable domain in full (rest from reference TRBV28 and TRBJ2-1): DVKVTQSSRYLVKRTGEKVFLECVQDMDHENMFWYRQDPGLGLRLIYFSYDVKMKEKGDIPEGYSVSREKKERFSLILESASTNQTSMYLCASRVGGRSYNEQFFGPGTRLTVL.

In DNA form, the CDR3 reads TGCAGTGCTAGTATAGTAAACGAGCAGTACTTC. Its protein product is CSASIVNEQYF. This chain links TRBV20-1 with TRBJ2-7; no firm D call. The CDR3 covers 11 residues. V was shortened by 3 bases and J by 5 bases, with 8 bases between the two germline ends. Germline CDR1 is DFQATT and CDR2 is SNEGSKA (reference sequence).

The rearrangement joins TRBV27 to TRBJ1-5; a weak D match, TRBD1 (6 bases). The CDR3 covers 15 residues. Germline V gene data show CDR1 as MNHEY and CDR2 as SMNVEV (reference sequence). Trimming stripped 5 bases from V and 3 bases from J, with 14 bases between. CDR3 sequence reads: CASSPSRGFNQPQHF. CDR3 coding DNA: TGTGCCAGCAGTCCCAGCAGGGGTTTCAATCAGCCCCAGCATTTT.

The chain uses TRBV25-1 and TRBJ2-7; TRBD1 agrees at 11 bases. Germline values: CDR1 MGHDK, CDR2 SYGVNS. CDR3 length: 13 residues. J lost 5 bases, V lost 6 bases, and 3 bases had no gene match. CDR3 sequence (DNA): TGTGCCAGCAGGGACAGGGGGCTTCACGAGCAGTACTTC. Its translation is CASRDRGLHEQYF.

A single count supports this clone. At one end, the junction sequence differs from germline, possibly due to a read error. The CDR3 region is CASRQDWGGTDTQYF. The DNA of the CDR3 is TGCGCCAGCAGACAAGACTGGGGGGGGACAGATACGCAGTATTTT. The chain uses TRBV4-1 and TRBJ2-3; 7 bases are a match to TRBD2. Germline loops: CDR1 MGHRA, CDR2 YSYEKL. CDR3 size: 15 residues.

The V call is TRBV5-1, the J call TRBJ1-1, with 11 bases lining up with TRBD1. Germline CDR1 SGHRS, CDR2 YFSETQ. V was pared by 7 bases and J by 0 bases, with 8 bases of the junction left unmatched. There are 16 residues in the CDR3. The CDR3 DNA reads TGCGCCAGCGAGCTGGGGACAGGGGGTATGAACACTGAAGCTTTCTTT. Its protein is CASELGTGGMNTEAFF.

The chain links TRBV11-3 to TRBJ2-5, with D possibly TRBD1 on 5 matching bases. V was cut by 1 base and J by 4 bases, with 7 bases left in between. This CDR3 spans 13 amino acids. Germline-derived CDR1 and CDR2 are SGHNT and YENEEA. CDR3 sequence reads: CASSLAQGETQYF. For the CDR3, the DNA is TGTGCCAGCAGCTTAGCCCAGGGAGAGACCCAGTACTTC.

This chain links TRBV5-1 with TRBJ2-1; D remains ambiguous. Germline V gene data show CDR1 as SGHRS and CDR2 as YFSETQ. V dropped 4 bases and J dropped 7 bases, with 12 bases sitting between them. The CDR3 is made up of 13 amino acids. The CDR3 loop reads CASSPQAENEQFF. The CDR3 DNA is TGCGCCAGCAGCCCCCAGGCTGAGAATGAGCAGTTCTTC.

The V call is TRBV5-6, the J call TRBJ2-7, with TRBD2 matching 9 bases. Looked up from germline, CDR1 is SGHDT and CDR2 is YYEEEE. After removal of 2 bases from V and 3 bases from J, the junction contained 3 bases not matched to a gene. CDR3 size: 14 residues. The CDR3 DNA reads TGTGCCAGCAGCTTAAGGCGGGGGGGCTACGAGCAGTACTTC. This sequence encodes CASSLRRGGYEQYF. The whole variable domain, filled in from reference TRBV5-6 and TRBJ2-7, reads DAGVTQSPTHLIKTRGQQVTLRCSPKSGHDTVSWYQQALGQGPQFIFQYYEEEERQRGNFPDRFSGHQFPNYSSELNVNALLLGDSALYLCASSLRRGGYEQYFGPGTRLTVT.

The chain couples TRBV19 to TRBJ2-3; TRBD2 matches at 7 bases. Germline CDR1 reads LNHDA; CDR2 reads SQIVND (reference sequence). The CDR3 consists of 19 residues. V gave up 6 bases and J gave up 4 bases; unmatched junction bases: 22. In nucleotides, the CDR3 is TGTGCCAGTAGGATATTATCCGGGACTATCAATAAAGGTGCAGATACGCAGTATTTT. It yields the protein CASRILSGTINKGADTQYF.

Here the CDR3 reads CASSRIITGDSNNEQFF. The CDR3 region has the DNA TGCGCCAGCAGCCGGATTATAACAGGGGATAGTAACAATGAGCAGTTCTTC. This chain connects TRBV5-1 to TRBJ2-1, with TRBD1 matching over 7 bases. The J segment lost 5 bases and the V segment lost 4 bases, leaving 15 bases of the junction unmatched. The CDR3 is made up of 17 amino acids. CDR1 SGHRS and CDR2 YFSETQ come from the germline V gene.

V usage is TRBV5-6 and J usage is TRBJ2-5; TRBD2 aligns across 7 bases. CDR3 length: 15 amino acids. Trimming removed 0 bases from V and 1 base from J; junction bases left unmatched: 3. CDR1 and CDR2 from the germline V gene are SGHDT and YYEEEE. The CDR3 region is CASSLGGGTQETQYF. The DNA of the CDR3 is TGTGCCAGCAGCTTGGGGGGAGGGACCCAAGAGACCCAGTACTTC.

The V call is TRBV28, the J call TRBJ1-1; D gene ambiguous. The CDR3 is 12 residues long. V was cut by 5 bases and J by 5 bases, with 9 bases left in between. CDR1 is MDHEN, CDR2 SYDVKM, per germline. CDR3 residues: CASSRPGTEAFF. CDR3 bases: TGTGCCAGCAGTCGCCCGGGGACTGAAGCTTTCTTT.

J is TRBJ1-5 and V is TRBV9; 7 nucleotides match TRBD1. Per the germline V gene, CDR1 is SGDLS and CDR2 is YYNGEE. The CDR3 spans 15 residues. V lost 4 bases to trimming and J lost 1 base; unmatched junction nucleotides: 5. The CDR3 sequence: CASSKEGASNQPQHF. Written as DNA, the CDR3 is TGTGCCAGCAGCAAGGAGGGGGCGAGCAATCAGCCCCAGCATTTT. Looking up the rest from reference TRBV9 and TRBJ1-5 gives the full variable domain: DSGVTQTPKHLITATGQRVTLRCSPRSGDLSVYWYQQSLDQGLQFLIQYYNGEERAKGNILERFSAQQFPDLHSELNLSSLELGDSALYFCASSKEGASNQPQHFGDGTRLSIL.

This clone has only one observation. The chain joins TRBV30 to TRBJ2-5, with D possibly TRBD2 on 6 matching bases. The assigned J gene may be wrong: the sequence end matches TRBJ2-7 better. The CDR3 length is 14 residues. Per germline, CDR1 GTSNPN and CDR2 SVGIG (reference sequence). CDR3 loop: CAWSDPGARYEQYF. In DNA form, the CDR3 reads TGTGCCTGGAGTGACCCGGGAGCCCGCTACGAGCAGTACTTC.

The chain recombines TRBV2 with TRBJ2-3; TRBD2 is a possible D gene (6 bases). Germline CDR1 reads SNHLY; CDR2 reads FYNNEI. This CDR3 is built from 17 residues. With 8 bases removed from V and 11 bases from J, the gap between germline ends came to 32 bases. CDR3 in amino acids: CASAYRSQIGYGTQQYF. The CDR3 DNA reads as TGTGCCAGCGCATACCGATCTCAGATTGGATACGGGACTCAGCAGTATTTT.

J is TRBJ1-2 and V is TRBV13; D unresolved. The CDR3 runs to 12 residues. Trimming stripped 5 bases from V and 4 bases from J, with 8 bases between. Germline V lookup: CDR1 PRHDT, CDR2 FYEKMQ (reference sequence). The CDR3 sequence: CASSTGAYGYTF. The CDR3 nucleotides read TGTGCCAGCAGCACCGGAGCCTATGGCTACACCTTC.

The chain is built from TRBV11-2 and TRBJ2-7; 7 bases agree with TRBD1. CDR3 length: 14 amino acids. The J segment lost 2 bases and the V segment lost 7 bases, leaving 8 bases of the junction unmatched. CDR1 is SGHAT and CDR2 is FQNNGV in the germline V gene. CDR3 loop: CASKTGTDTYEQYF. The CDR3 DNA is TGTGCCAGCAAGACCGGGACAGATACCTACGAGCAGTACTTC. The variable domain in full, completed from reference TRBV11-2 and TRBJ2-7, reads EAGVAQSPRYKIIEKRQSVAFWCNPISGHATLYWYQQILGQGPKLLIQFQNNGVVDDSQLPKDRFSAERLKGVDSTLKIQPAKLEDSAVYLCASKTGTDTYEQYFGPGTRLTVT.

The V and J genes are TRBV5-1 and TRBJ2-3; D might be TRBD1 (6 bases). CDR3 size: 13 residues. The ends were cut back, 5 bases at V and 5 bases at J, with 12 bases in the middle. CDR1 and CDR2 from the germline V gene are SGHRS and YFSETQ. The CDR3 sequence is CASSTQGGDTQYF. The CDR3 bases are TGCGCCAGCAGTACACAGGGCGGAGATACGCAGTATTTT.

The rearrangement uses TRBV4-2 and TRBJ2-2; TRBD2 matches 11 bases. The germline CDR1 and CDR2 sequences are LGHNA and YNFKEQ. V lost 6 bases to trimming and J lost 4 bases; unmatched junction nucleotides: 13. The CDR3 loop spans 18 amino acids. CDR3 region: CASRKINSGRAVTGELFF. CDR3 bases: TGTGCCAGCAGGAAAATTAATAGCGGGAGGGCTGTCACCGGGGAGCTGTTTTTT.

The V call is TRBV27, the J call TRBJ1-2, with 9 bases that match TRBD1. J lost 5 bases, V lost 2 bases, and 9 bases had no gene match. The CDR3 length is 16 residues. Germline V lookup: CDR1 MNHEY, CDR2 SMNVEV (reference sequence). The CDR3 region is CASSLRGQGVSYGYTF. The CDR3 DNA follows: TGTGCCAGCAGTTTAAGGGGACAGGGAGTCTCTTATGGCTACACCTTC.

This clone was recorded once. V gene TRBV7-2 combines with J gene TRBJ1-1, with TRBD1 as a possible D gene (5 bases). The length of the CDR3 is 14 residues. Trimming shortened V by 5 bases and J by 4 bases, and 14 bases separated the two germline ends. Germline V lookup: CDR1 SGHTA, CDR2 FQGNSA. CDR3 sequence reads: CASSNSGGGTEAFF. The CDR3 DNA follows: TGTGCCAGCAGCAATTCGGGGGGAGGCACTGAAGCTTTCTTT.

This clone has only a few counts. The rearrangement uses TRBV7-6 and TRBJ1-1; D not certain. The CDR3 is 14 amino acids. Germline-derived CDR1 and CDR2 are SGHVS and FNYEAQ. Trimming shortened V by 1 base and J by 1 base, and 7 bases separated the two germline ends. The CDR3 DNA sequence: TGTGCCAGCAGCTTAGGAGGGAAGAACACTGAAGCTTTCTTT. Protein product: CASSLGGKNTEAFF.

The CDR3 reads CASSLATGEQYF. The DNA for the CDR3 is TGTGCCAGCAGCTTAGCGACGGGTGAGCAGTACTTC. This chain links TRBV7-9 with TRBJ2-7; D unresolved. The V gene's germline CDR1 is SEHNR and CDR2 FQNEAQ (reference sequence). CDR3 size: 12 residues. Trimming pared 0 bases from V and 7 bases from J, leaving 7 bases between.

The V call is TRBV18, the J call TRBJ1-4, with D perhaps matching TRBD1 (6 bases). CDR3 length: 16 residues. CDR1 and CDR2 (germline): KGHSH, LQKENI. The V and J ends lost 0 bases and 6 bases respectively, with 14 bases between them. CDR3 residues: CASSPPLGQGDEKLFF. The DNA of the CDR3 is TGTGCCAGCTCACCACCTTTGGGACAAGGCGATGAAAAACTGTTTTTT.

This chain uses TRBV28 with TRBJ1-2, with D perhaps TRBD1 (5 bases). Germline V gene lookup returns CDR1 MDHEN and CDR2 SYDVKM. This CDR3 has 18 residues. Trimming stripped 1 base from V and 1 base from J, with 19 bases between. The CDR3 region has the DNA TGTGCCAGCAGTTTATCCTCTAGTGGGGCCTACCATAACTATGGCTACACCTTC. Its protein product is CASSLSSSGAYHNYGYTF.

V usage is TRBV18 and J usage is TRBJ1-3, with a weak D call TRBD1 (6 bases). Trimming stripped 2 bases from V and 7 bases from J, with 12 bases between. The CDR3 loop spans 14 amino acids. Germline CDR1 is KGHSH and CDR2 is LQKENI. DNA for the CDR3: TGTGCCAGCTCACCAGCACAGGGAGTCAACACCATATATTTT. It codes for CASSPAQGVNTIYF. The full variable domain, in which reference TRBV18 and TRBJ1-3 provide the parts outside the CDR3, is NAGVMQNPRHLVRRRGQEARLRCSPMKGHSHVYWYRQLPEEGLKFMVYLQKENIIDESGMPKERFSAEFPKEGPSILRIQQVVRGDSAAYFCASSPAQGVNTIYFGEGSWLTVV.

The chain joins TRBV9 to TRBJ2-5, with TRBD2 matching over 9 bases. Germline V gene sequence: CDR1 SGDLS, CDR2 YYNGEE. The CDR3 has 16 amino acids. V shed 0 bases and J 5 bases; nucleotides not matched to a gene: 8. The CDR3 protein is CASSVGGSGRGETQYF. The CDR3 DNA is TGTGCCAGCAGCGTAGGAGGTAGCGGGAGAGGTGAGACCCAGTACTTC. Full variable domain (missing parts from reference TRBV9 and TRBJ2-5): DSGVTQTPKHLITATGQRVTLRCSPRSGDLSVYWYQQSLDQGLQFLIQYYNGEERAKGNILERFSAQQFPDLHSELNLSSLELGDSALYFCASSVGGSGRGETQYFGPGTRLLVL.

The V call is TRBV7-9, the J call TRBJ2-5, with TRBD1 matching 10 bases. The CDR3 length is 17 residues. V dropped 5 bases and J dropped 0; count of bases not matched to a gene: 9. The germline gives CDR1 SEHNR, CDR2 FQNEAQ (reference sequence). CDR3 nucleotides: TGTGCCAGCAGCGGGACAGGGGCCAACGCGTACCAAGAGACCCAGTACTTC. This translates into CASSGTGANAYQETQYF.